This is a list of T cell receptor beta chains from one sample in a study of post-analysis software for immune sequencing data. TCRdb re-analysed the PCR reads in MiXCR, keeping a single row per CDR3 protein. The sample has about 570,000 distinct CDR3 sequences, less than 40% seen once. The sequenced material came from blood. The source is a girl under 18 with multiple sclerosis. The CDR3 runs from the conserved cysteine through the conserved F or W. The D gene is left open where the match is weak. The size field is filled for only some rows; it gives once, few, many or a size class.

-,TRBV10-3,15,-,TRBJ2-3,CAITNPQLSTDTQYF,TGTGCCATCACGAATCCCCAGTTGAGCACAGATACGCAGTATTTT
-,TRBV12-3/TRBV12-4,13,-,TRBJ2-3,CASSSWQGDTQYF,TGTGCCAGCAGTTCATGGCAGGGAGATACGCAGTATTTT
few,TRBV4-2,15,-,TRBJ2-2,CASSQRTGPTGELFF,TGTGCCAGCAGCCAACGGACTGGTCCCACCGGGGAGCTGTTTTTT
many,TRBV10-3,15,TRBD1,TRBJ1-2,CAISRTGQGGYGYTF,TGTGCCATCAGCCGGACGGGACAGGGTGGATATGGCTACACCTTC
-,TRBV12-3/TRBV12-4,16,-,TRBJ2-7,CASSPSLGTHSYEQYF,TGTGCCAGCAGTCCCTCCCTGGGGACGCACTCCTACGAGCAGTACTTC
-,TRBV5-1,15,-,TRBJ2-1,CASSSSRGIGNEQFF,TGCGCCAGCAGCTCCTCGCGGGGAATAGGCAATGAGCAGTTCTTC
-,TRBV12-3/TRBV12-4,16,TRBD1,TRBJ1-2,CASSLAGVRGRFGYTF,TGTGCCAGCAGTTTAGCGGGAGTCAGGGGGCGGTTTGGCTACACCTTC
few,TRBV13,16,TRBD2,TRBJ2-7,CASSPGLAGRPGEQYF,TGTGCCAGCAGCCCGGGACTAGCGGGGCGCCCGGGCGAGCAGTACTTC
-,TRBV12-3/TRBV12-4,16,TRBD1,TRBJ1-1,CASSPGQGPGGAEAFF,TGTGCCAGCAGTCCCGGACAGGGGCCTGGTGGGGCTGAAGCTTTCTTT
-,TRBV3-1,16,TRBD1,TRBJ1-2,CASSLLWGQGASGYTF,TGTGCCAGCAGCCTGCTCTGGGGACAGGGGGCTTCTGGCTACACCTTC
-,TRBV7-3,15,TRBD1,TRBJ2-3,CASSRDRGATDTQYF,TGTGCCAGCAGCAGAGACAGGGGCGCCACAGATACGCAGTATTTT
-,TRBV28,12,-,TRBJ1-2,CASRPGISDYTF,TGTGCCAGCCGGCCGGGAATCTCTGACTACACCTTC
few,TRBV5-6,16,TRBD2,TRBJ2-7,CASSLATRGNSYEQYF,TGTGCCAGCAGCTTGGCCACGCGGGGGAACTCCTACGAGCAGTACTTC
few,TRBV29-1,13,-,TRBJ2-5,CSVEGLGRETQYF,TGCAGCGTTGAGGGACTCGGGCGGGAGACCCAGTACTTC
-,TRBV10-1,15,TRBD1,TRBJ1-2,CARERQGPIYRGYTF,TGCGCCCGAGAACGACAGGGACCTATCTATAGAGGCTACACCTTC
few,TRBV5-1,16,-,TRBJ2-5,CASSPRPGRKQETQYF,TGCGCCAGCAGCCCGCGACCGGGACGTAAACAAGAGACCCAGTACTTC
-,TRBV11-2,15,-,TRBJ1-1,CASSLVPDTEGEAFF,TGTGCCAGCAGCTTGGTACCAGACACCGAGGGTGAAGCTTTCTTT
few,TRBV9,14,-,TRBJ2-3,CASSVAWSTDTQYF,TGTGCCAGCAGCGTAGCTTGGTCGACAGATACGCAGTATTTT
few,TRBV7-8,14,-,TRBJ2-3,CASSWRLSTDTQYF,TGTGCCAGCAGCTGGCGCCTTAGCACAGATACGCAGTATTTT
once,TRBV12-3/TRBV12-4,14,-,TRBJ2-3,CASSSTVRSDTQYF,TGTGCCAGCAGTTCCACAGTTCGTTCAGATACGCAGTATTTT
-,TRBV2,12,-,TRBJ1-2,CASSEQGLGYTF,TGTGCCAGCAGTGAACAGGGTCTAGGCTACACCTTC
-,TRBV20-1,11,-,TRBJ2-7,CSARMYPEQYF,TGCAGTGCTAGGATGTACCCCGAGCAGTACTTC
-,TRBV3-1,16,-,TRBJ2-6,CASSQRVFAGANVLTF,TGTGCCAGCAGCCAACGTGTGTTCGCCGGGGCCAACGTCCTGACTTTC
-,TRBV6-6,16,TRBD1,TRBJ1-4,CASSTGGGTTNEKLFF,TGTGCCAGCAGTACAGGGGGTGGTACAACTAATGAAAAACTGTTTTTT
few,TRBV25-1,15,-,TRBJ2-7,CASSELSAGSYEQYF,TGTGCCAGCAGTGAATTGTCGGCAGGGAGCTACGAGCAGTACTTC
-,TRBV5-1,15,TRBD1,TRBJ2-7,CASSIDRGHPYEQYF,TGCGCCAGCAGCATCGACAGGGGGCATCCCTACGAGCAGTACTTC
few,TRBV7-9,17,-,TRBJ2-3,CASSYYRAGQLRRTQYF,TGTGCCAGCAGCTACTATCGTGCGGGACAGCTCCGGAGGACGCAGTATTTT
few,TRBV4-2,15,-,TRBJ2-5,CASSQAPGAGETQYF,TGTGCCAGCAGCCAAGCGCCGGGGGCCGGAGAGACCCAGTACTTC
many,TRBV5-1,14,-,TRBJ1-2,CASMLGGANYGYTF,TGCGCCAGCATGCTGGGGGGCGCAAACTATGGCTACACCTTC
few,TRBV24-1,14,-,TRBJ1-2,CATSDSQGSAGYTF,TGTGCCACCAGTGACTCACAGGGATCAGCTGGCTACACCTTC
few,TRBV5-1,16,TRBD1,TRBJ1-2,CASSPDGQATNYGYTF,TGCGCCAGCAGCCCCGACGGACAGGCTACTAACTATGGCTACACCTTC
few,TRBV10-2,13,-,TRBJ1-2,CASSKGIYDGYTF,TGCGCCAGCAGTAAGGGGATTTATGATGGCTACACCTTC
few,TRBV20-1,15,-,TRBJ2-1,CSAKGHSSSDNEQFF,TGCAGTGCTAAGGGGCACAGCTCATCCGACAATGAGCAGTTCTTC
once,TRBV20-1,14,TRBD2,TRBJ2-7,CSADAGGSYNEQYF,TGCAGTGCCGATGCGGGAGGTTCCTACAATGAGCAGTACTTC
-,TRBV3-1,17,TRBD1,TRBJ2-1,CASSRGSGTGLPNEQFF,TGTGCCAGCAGCCGAGGGTCCGGGACAGGGTTGCCCAATGAGCAGTTCTTC
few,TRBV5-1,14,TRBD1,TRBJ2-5,CASSYRDRKETQYF,TGCGCCAGCAGCTACCGGGACAGAAAAGAGACCCAGTACTTC
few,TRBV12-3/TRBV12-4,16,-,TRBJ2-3,CASSLAVWGSSDTQYF,TGTGCCAGCAGTTTGGCGGTATGGGGCTCATCGGATACGCAGTATTTT
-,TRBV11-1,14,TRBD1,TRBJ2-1,CASSLNRGINEQFF,TGTGCCAGCAGCTTAAACAGGGGGATAAATGAGCAGTTCTTC
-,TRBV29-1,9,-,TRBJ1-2,CSVGAGYTF,TGCAGCGTTGGAGCGGGCTACACCTTC
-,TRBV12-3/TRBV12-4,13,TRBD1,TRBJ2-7,CTSPLGQAPEQYF,TGTACCAGCCCATTGGGACAGGCACCCGAGCAGTACTTC
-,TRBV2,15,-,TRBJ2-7,CASSEVSRVPYEQYF,TGTGCCAGCAGTGAAGTATCCAGGGTACCCTACGAGCAGTACTTC
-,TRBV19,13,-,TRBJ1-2,CASSGAANYGYTF,TGTGCCAGTAGTGGGGCAGCTAACTATGGCTACACCTTC
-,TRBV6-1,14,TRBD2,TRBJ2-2,CASNTRGVTGELFF,TGTGCCAGCAATACGCGGGGGGTCACCGGGGAGCTGTTTTTT
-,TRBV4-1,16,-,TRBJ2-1,CASSQDFREGGDEQFF,TGCGCCAGCAGCCAAGATTTCCGGGAAGGGGGGGACGAGCAGTTCTTC
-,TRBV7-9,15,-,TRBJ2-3,CASSFLAGGVDTQYF,TGTGCCAGCAGCTTCTTAGCCGGTGGAGTAGATACGCAGTATTTT
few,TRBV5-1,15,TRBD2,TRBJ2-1,CASSLTSGGLNEQFF,TGCGCCAGCAGCTTGACTAGCGGGGGTCTCAATGAGCAGTTCTTC
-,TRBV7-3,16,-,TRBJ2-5,CASSLSWGLGINEQYF,TGTGCCAGCAGCTTAAGTTGGGGTTTGGGGATCAATGAGCAGTACTTC
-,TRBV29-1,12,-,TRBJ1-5,CSVEVGNQPQHF,TGCAGCGTTGAGGTGGGCAATCAGCCCCAGCATTTT
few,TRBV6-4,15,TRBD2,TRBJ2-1,CTSSDGRGDYNEQFF,TGTACCAGCAGTGACGGGCGGGGGGACTACAATGAGCAGTTCTTC
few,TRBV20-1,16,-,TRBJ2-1,CSARGSLGVPYNEQFF,TGCAGTGCTAGAGGTTCCTTGGGAGTCCCCTACAATGAGCAGTTCTTC
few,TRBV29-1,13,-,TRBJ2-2,CSVDHRRTGELFF,TGCAGCGTTGACCACAGGCGCACCGGGGAGCTGTTTTTT
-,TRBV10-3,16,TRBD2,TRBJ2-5,CAIRDSGLADQETQYF,TGTGCCATCAGAGACTCGGGACTAGCGGACCAAGAGACCCAGTACTTC
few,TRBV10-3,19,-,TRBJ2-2,CAISESRPRGRANTGELFF,TGTGCCATCAGTGAGTCGAGGCCCCGGGGACGAGCGAACACCGGGGAGCTGTTTTTT
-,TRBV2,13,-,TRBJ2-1,CASTRLGWNEQFF,TGTGCCAGCACTAGGCTGGGTTGGAATGAGCAGTTCTTC
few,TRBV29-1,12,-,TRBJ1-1,CSVLEATTEAFF,TGCAGCGTTTTGGAGGCGACGACTGAAGCTTTCTTT
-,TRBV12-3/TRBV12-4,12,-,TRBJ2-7,CASRLEEDEQYF,TGTGCCAGCAGACTGGAGGAGGACGAGCAGTACTTC
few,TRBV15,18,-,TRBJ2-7,CATSRDQWGEPTYYEQYF,TGTGCCACCAGCAGAGATCAATGGGGAGAACCCACGTACTACGAGCAGTACTTC
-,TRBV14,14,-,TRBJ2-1,CASSQDHTIGTQFF,TGTGCCAGCAGCCAAGATCATACTATCGGGACCCAGTTCTTC
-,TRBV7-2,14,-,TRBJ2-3,CASSPKRLELSQYF,TGTGCCAGCAGCCCAAAGCGCCTCGAGTTATCGCAGTATTTT